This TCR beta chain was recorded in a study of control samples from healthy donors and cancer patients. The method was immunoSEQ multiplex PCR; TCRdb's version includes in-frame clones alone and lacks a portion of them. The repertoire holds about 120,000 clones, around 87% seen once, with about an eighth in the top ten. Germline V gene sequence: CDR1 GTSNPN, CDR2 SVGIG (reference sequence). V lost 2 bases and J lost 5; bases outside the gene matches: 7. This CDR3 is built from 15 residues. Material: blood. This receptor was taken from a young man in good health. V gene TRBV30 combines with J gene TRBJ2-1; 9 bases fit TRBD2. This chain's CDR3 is CAWSRAGGFNNEQFF. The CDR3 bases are TGTGCCTGGAGTCGAGCGGGGGGTTTCAACAATGAGCAGTTCTTC. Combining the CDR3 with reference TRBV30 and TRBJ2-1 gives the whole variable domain SQTIHQWPATLVQPVGSPLSLECTVEGTSNPNLYWYRQAAGRGLQLLFYSVGIGQISSEVPQNLSASRPQDRQFILSSKKLLLSDSGFYLCAWSRAGGFNNEQFFGPGTRLTVL.